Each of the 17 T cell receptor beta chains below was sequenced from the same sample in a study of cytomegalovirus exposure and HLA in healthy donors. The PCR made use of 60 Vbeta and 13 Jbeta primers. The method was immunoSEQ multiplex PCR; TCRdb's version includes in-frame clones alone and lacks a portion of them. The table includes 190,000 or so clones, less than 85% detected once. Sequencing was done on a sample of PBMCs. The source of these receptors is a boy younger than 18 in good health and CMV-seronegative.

The CDR3, as DNA: TGTGCCAGCAGCCAAGGGGACAGGGCGTACACCATATATTTT. Residues: CASSQGDRAYTIYF. The V gene is TRBV4-2, the J gene TRBJ1-3; 9 nucleotides align to TRBD1. CDR3 length: 14 amino acids. The trim removed 1 base at V and 8 bases at J, leaving 3 bases unmatched. Per germline, CDR1 LGHNA and CDR2 YNFKEQ.

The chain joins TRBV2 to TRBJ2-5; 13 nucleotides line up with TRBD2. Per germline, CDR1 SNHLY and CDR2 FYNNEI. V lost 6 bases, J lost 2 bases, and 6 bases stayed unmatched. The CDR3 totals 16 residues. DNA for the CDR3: TGTGCCAGCAGCCGCGGACTAGCGGGGGAACAAGAGACCCAGTACTTC. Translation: CASSRGLAGEQETQYF.

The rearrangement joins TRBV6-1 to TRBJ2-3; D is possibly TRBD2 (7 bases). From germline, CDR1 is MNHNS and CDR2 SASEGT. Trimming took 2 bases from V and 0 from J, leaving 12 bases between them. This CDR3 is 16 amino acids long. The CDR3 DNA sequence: TGTGCCAGCAGTGAACAAAGGGGGGGCAGCACAGATACGCAGTATTTT. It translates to CASSEQRGGSTDTQYF.

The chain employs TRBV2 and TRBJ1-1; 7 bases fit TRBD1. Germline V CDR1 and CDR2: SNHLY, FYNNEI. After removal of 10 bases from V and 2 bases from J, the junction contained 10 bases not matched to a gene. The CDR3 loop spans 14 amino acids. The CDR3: CAIRKGQLNTEAFF. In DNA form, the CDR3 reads TGTGCCATCCGAAAGGGACAGCTTAACACTGAAGCTTTCTTT.

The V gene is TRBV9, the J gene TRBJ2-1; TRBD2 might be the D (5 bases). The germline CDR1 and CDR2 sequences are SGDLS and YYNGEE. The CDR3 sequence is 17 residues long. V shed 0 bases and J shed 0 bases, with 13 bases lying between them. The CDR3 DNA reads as TGTGCCAGCAGCGTAGGTCAGCGGCAGAGCTCCTACAATGAGCAGTTCTTC. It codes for CASSVGQRQSSYNEQFF.

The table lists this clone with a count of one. CDR3 sequence reads: CASSLPQLQETQYF. The CDR3 DNA follows: TGTGCCAGCAGCTTACCACAGCTCCAAGAGACCCAGTACTTC. V gene TRBV7-2 combines with J gene TRBJ2-5; no reliable D call. Deletions cut 2 bases from V and 1 base from J, with 8 bases between. CDR3 size: 14 residues. In germline, CDR1 is SGHTA, CDR2 FQGNSA.

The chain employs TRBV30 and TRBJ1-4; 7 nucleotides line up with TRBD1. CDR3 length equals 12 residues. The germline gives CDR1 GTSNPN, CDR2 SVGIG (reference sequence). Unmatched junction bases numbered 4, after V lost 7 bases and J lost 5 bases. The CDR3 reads CASDRKNEKLFF. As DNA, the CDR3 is TGTGCCTCGGACAGGAAAAATGAAAAACTGTTTTTT.

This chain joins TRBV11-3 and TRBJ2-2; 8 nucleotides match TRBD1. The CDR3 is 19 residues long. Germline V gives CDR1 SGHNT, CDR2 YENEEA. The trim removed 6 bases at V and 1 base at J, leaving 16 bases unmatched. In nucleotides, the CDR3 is TGTGCCAGCAGTTTCACTTTAGGGACAGGCTATGGGAACACCGGGGAGCTGTTTTTT. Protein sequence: CASSFTLGTGYGNTGELFF.

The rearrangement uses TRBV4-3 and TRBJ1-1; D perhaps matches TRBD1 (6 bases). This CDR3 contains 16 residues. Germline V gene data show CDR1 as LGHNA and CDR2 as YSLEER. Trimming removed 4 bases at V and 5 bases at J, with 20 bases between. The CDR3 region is CASSPRGRGAVTEAFF. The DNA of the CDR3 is TGCGCCAGCAGCCCCCGTGGGAGGGGGGCTGTAACTGAAGCTTTCTTT.

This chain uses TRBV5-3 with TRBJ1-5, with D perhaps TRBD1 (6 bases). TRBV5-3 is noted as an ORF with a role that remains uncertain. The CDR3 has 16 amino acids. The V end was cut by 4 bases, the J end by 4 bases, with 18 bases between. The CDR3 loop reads CARSRWTVQANQPQHF. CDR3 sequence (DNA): TGTGCCAGAAGCCGGTGGACAGTTCAAGCTAATCAGCCCCAGCATTTT.

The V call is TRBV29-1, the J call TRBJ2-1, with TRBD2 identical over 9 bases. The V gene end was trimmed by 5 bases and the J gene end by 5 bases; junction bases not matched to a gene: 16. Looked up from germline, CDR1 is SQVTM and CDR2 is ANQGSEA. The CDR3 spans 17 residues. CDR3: CSVMSPAGGPGDNEQFF. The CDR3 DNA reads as TGCAGCGTTATGTCCCCTGCGGGAGGGCCTGGGGACAATGAGCAGTTCTTC.

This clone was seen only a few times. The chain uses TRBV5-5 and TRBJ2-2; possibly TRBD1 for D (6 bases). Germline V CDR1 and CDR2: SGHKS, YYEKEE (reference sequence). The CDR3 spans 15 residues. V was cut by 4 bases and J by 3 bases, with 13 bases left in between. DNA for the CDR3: TGTGCCAGCAGCCCCACGGGACACTACACCGGGGAGCTGTTTTTT. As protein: CASSPTGHYTGELFF.

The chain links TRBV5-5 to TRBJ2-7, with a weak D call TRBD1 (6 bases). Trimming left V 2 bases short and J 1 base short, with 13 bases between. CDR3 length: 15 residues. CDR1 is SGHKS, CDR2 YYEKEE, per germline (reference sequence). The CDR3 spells CASSFRARGSYEQYF. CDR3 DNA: TGTGCCAGCAGCTTCCGTGCAAGGGGGTCCTACGAGCAGTACTTC. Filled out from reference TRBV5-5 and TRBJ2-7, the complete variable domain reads DAGVTQSPTHLIKTRGQQVTLRCSPISGHKSVSWYQQVLGQGPQFIFQYYEKEERGRGNFPDRFSARQFPNYSSELNVNALLLGDSALYLCASSFRARGSYEQYFGPGTRLTVT.

The CDR3 loop is CASSYAAGGAYGYTF. The CDR3 nucleotides are TGTGCCAGCAGTTACGCCGCAGGAGGGGCCTATGGCTACACCTTC. The rearrangement uses TRBV6-6 and TRBJ1-2, with a weak D call TRBD1 (5 bases). Germline V CDR1 and CDR2: MNHNY, SVGAGI (reference sequence). With 2 bases removed from V and 4 bases from J, the gap between germline ends came to 14 bases. The CDR3 is 15 residues long.

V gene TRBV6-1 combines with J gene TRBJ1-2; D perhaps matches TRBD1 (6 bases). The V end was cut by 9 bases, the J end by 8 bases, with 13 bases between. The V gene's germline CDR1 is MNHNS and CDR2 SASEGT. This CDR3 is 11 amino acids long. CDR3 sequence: CASTQGRGYTF. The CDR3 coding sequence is TGTGCCAGTACTCAGGGGCGCGGCTACACCTTC.

The CDR3 nucleotides are TGTGCCAGCAGCGAACAATTAGTTTCCGAGCCCCAGCATTTT. It encodes CASSEQLVSEPQHF. This rearrangement joins TRBV6-1 to TRBJ1-5; D gene uncertain. The germline gives CDR1 MNHNS, CDR2 SASEGT. V was trimmed by 6 bases and J by 8 bases, leaving 17 bases between them. The CDR3 extends over 14 amino acids.

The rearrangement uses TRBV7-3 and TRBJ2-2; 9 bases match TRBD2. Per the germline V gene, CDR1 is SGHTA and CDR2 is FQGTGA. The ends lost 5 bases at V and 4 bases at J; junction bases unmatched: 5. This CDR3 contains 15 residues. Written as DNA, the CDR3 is TGTGCCAGCAGCCTTAGGCGGGGGGGCACCGGGGAGCTGTTTTTT. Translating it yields CASSLRRGGTGELFF.